Following are 6 T cell receptor beta chains from one sample sequenced in a study of blood T cell repertoires in COVID-19. TCRdb keeps only in-frame clones here, not all; method: immunoSEQ multiplex PCR. This repertoire shows 200,000 or so clones, around 85% found once; its top ten account for roughly 1.3%. Sequencing was done on a sample of PBMCs or T cells enriched from blood (not recorded which). These receptor sequences come from a woman between 35 and 50 years old with acute COVID-19.

The J gene is TRBJ2-7, the V gene TRBV29-1; TRBD1 aligns across 7 bases. J gave up 1 base and V 6 bases, and 0 bases lay outside the gene matches. This CDR3 is built from 11 residues. Germline lookup yields CDR1 SQVTM and CDR2 ANQGSEA. This chain's CDR3 is CSVTGSYEQYF. The CDR3 nucleotides are TGCAGCGTGACAGGGTCCTACGAGCAGTACTTC.

V and J are TRBV7-8 and TRBJ1-1; no clear D gene. Germline-derived CDR1 and CDR2 are SGHVS and FQNEAQ. Trimming left V 5 bases short and J 7 bases short, with 14 bases between. CDR3 length: 13 residues. As DNA, the CDR3 is TGTGCCAGCAGCCCCCCCTTCCCGTTTGAAGCTTTCTTT. Translating gives CASSPPFPFEAFF.

This clone was seen more than once but under ten times. CDR3 region: CASSPMGPRAQYF. The CDR3 region has the DNA TGTGCCAGCTCGCCCATGGGTCCCCGGGCCCAGTACTTC. V and J are TRBV28 and TRBJ2-5, with D hard to call. The CDR3 is made up of 13 amino acids. In germline, CDR1 is MDHEN, CDR2 SYDVKM. V was pared by 8 bases and J by 9 bases, with 19 bases between.

The gene calls are TRBV6-2 or TRBV6-3 and TRBJ1-6; 8 bases fit TRBD1. Germline V gene sequence: CDR1 MNHEY, CDR2 SVGEGT. The CDR3 extends over 15 amino acids. V lost 2 bases, J lost 6 bases, and 3 bases stayed unmatched. This CDR3 is CASSYPDRGNSPLHF. The DNA for the CDR3 is TGTGCCAGCAGTTACCCCGACAGGGGTAATTCACCCCTCCACTTT.

This chain connects TRBV28 to TRBJ1-1; 9 bases map to TRBD1. CDR1 and CDR2 (germline): MDHEN, SYDVKM. Trimming cost V 7 bases and J 4 bases; bases outside gene matches: 7. This CDR3 has 14 amino acids. The CDR3 region is CASKQQGAGTEAFF. The CDR3 DNA reads TGTGCCAGCAAACAACAGGGGGCGGGCACTGAAGCTTTCTTT.

V usage is TRBV2 and J usage is TRBJ2-1; 8 bases are shared with TRBD1. CDR3 size: 13 residues. Unmatched junction bases numbered 9, after V lost 9 bases and J lost 8 bases. CDR1 and CDR2 (germline): SNHLY, FYNNEI. The CDR3 DNA reads as TGTGCCAGTCTCGGACAGGGAGTGCATGAGCAGTTCTTC. This gives the protein CASLGQGVHEQFF.